There are a few counts of the clone carrying this T cell receptor (beta chain). Its antigen is as yet unknown. Germline V gene lookup returns CDR1 SGHVS and CDR2 FQNEAQ. V lost 6 bases and J lost 4; bases outside the gene matches: 6. This CDR3 is built from 15 residues. The data were taken from a study of CD8 T cells in ankylosing spondylitis. Whole-study findings and limits: Earlier reports found some motif variants in synovial fluid and blood in reactive arthritis. Ankylosing spondylitis blood appeared to carry a characteristic TCR beta motif of fewer than 10 highly homologous variants.

Generation of TCR beta libraries employed quantitative 5'-RACE incorporating molecular barcodes. TCRdb itself ran the 5' RACE reads through MiXCR, one entry per CDR3 protein. The data hold more than 600,000 distinct CDR3 sequences, with around 19% observed a single time. Specimen: blood, either unsorted or a sorted T cell fraction (not recorded which). The V gene is TRBV7-8, the J gene TRBJ2-2, with TRBD1 matching over 9 bases. The TCR originated in a male donor with ankylosing spondylitis. The DNA for the CDR3 is TGTGCCAGCAGGGCCGGGACAGGGAGCACCGGGGAGCTGTTTTTT. Translation gives CASRAGTGSTGELFF.